Below are 27 T cell receptor beta chains sequenced from a single sample in a study of shared clonotypes between healthy human individuals. CD8 cells classed as naive were CD45RO-negative and positively selected for CCR7, excluding terminally differentiated effector memory CD45RA+ cells. Profiled with immunoSEQ multiplex PCR; TCRdb holds only in-frame clones, not every one. The sample holds around 2,000,000 clones, 85% to 95% seen once. The specimen was naive CD8+ T cells sorted from blood. All receptors derive from a man in his late teens or twenties in good health.

This chain links TRBV6-5 with TRBJ2-1; weak D call: TRBD1 (6 bases). Germline CDR1 and CDR2: MNHEY and SVGAGI. This CDR3 comprises 13 residues. The V end lost 2 bases, the J end lost 8 bases, and 10 bases lay between the germline ends. CDR3 in DNA: TGTGCCAGCAGTTACACAGGGTCAGATGAGCAGTTCTTC. This codes for CASSYTGSDEQFF.

CDR3 region: CASSRTLAGIETQYF. CDR3 nucleotides: TGTGCCAGCAGCCGGACACTAGCGGGGATAGAGACCCAGTACTTC. This sequence joins TRBV5-6 and TRBJ2-5, with 10 nucleotides matching TRBD2. From germline, CDR1 is SGHDT and CDR2 YYEEEE. The CDR3 length is 15 residues. The junction had 7 bases not matched to a gene; V was cut back by 4 bases and J by 4 bases.

In its sample, this clone was seen once. This chain uses TRBV4-1 with TRBJ2-7; 9 nucleotides align to TRBD1. Losses at the gene ends were 1 base for V and 4 bases for J; bases not matched to a gene: 8. The CDR3 has 16 amino acids. Germline V lookup: CDR1 MGHRA, CDR2 YSYEKL. The CDR3 sequence is CASSQVYTGGFYEQYF. CDR3 nucleotides: TGCGCCAGCAGCCAAGTATACACAGGGGGCTTTTACGAGCAGTACTTC.

This clone was recorded only once. Within the sample, other DNA sequences also encode this same CDR3. The chain employs TRBV19 and TRBJ2-7; possible D gene TRBD2, 5 bases. Trimming stripped 3 bases from V and 4 bases from J, with 10 bases between. CDR3 length: 13 amino acids. Germline CDR1 reads LNHDA; CDR2 reads SQIVND (reference sequence). CDR3 in DNA: TGTGCCAGTAGTATGGTAGGAGGATACGAGCAGTACTTC. The encoded protein is CASSMVGGYEQYF.

As concerns this clone: The sample has other DNA sequences that encode this CDR3 too. The V call is TRBV27, the J call TRBJ2-2, with a tentative D call TRBD1 (6 bases). This CDR3 contains 15 residues. V was shortened by 2 bases and J by 0 bases, with 7 bases between the two germline ends. Germline V gene sequence: CDR1 MNHEY, CDR2 SMNVEV (reference sequence). In nucleotides, the CDR3 is TGTGCCAGCAGTTTACGGACAGCGAACACCGGGGAGCTGTTTTTT. Its protein is CASSLRTANTGELFF.

This clone was detected once. The chain employs TRBV2 and TRBJ2-7; possible D gene TRBD1, 6 bases. Per germline, CDR1 SNHLY and CDR2 FYNNEI. CDR3 length: 13 residues. V was cut by 4 bases and J by 2 bases, with 9 bases left in between. CDR3: CASSVGTPYEQYF. CDR3 DNA sequence: TGTGCCAGCAGTGTCGGGACACCCTACGAGCAGTACTTC.

The chain employs TRBV2 and TRBJ2-1; D is unclear. The CDR3 spans 14 residues. Germline CDR1 and CDR2: SNHLY and FYNNEI. Trimming shortened V by 6 bases and J by 4 bases, and 13 bases separated the two germline ends. The CDR3, as DNA: TGTGCCAGCAGGCCCCCCGGCCAATACAATGAGCAGTTCTTC. Its protein is CASRPPGQYNEQFF.

The chain couples TRBV28 to TRBJ2-7; 7 nucleotides align to TRBD1. This CDR3 is 15 amino acids long. Germline lookup yields CDR1 MDHEN and CDR2 SYDVKM. J was trimmed by 4 bases and V by 3 bases; bases with no gene match: 9. CDR3 amino acids: CASSFAGQARYEQYF. CDR3 DNA sequence: TGTGCCAGCAGTTTCGCCGGACAGGCTCGTTACGAGCAGTACTTC.

This chain joins TRBV27 and TRBJ2-7; D may be TRBD1 or TRBD2 (5 bases each). Per the germline V gene, CDR1 is MNHEY and CDR2 is SMNVEV (reference sequence). Trimming shortened V by 2 bases and J by 3 bases, and 14 bases separated the two germline ends. This CDR3 spans 15 amino acids. The CDR3 DNA follows: TGTGCCAGCAGTTTAATAGGGGAGATGGGCTACGAGCAGTACTTC. It translates to CASSLIGEMGYEQYF.

The V and J genes are TRBV19 and TRBJ1-4, with D uncertain. This CDR3 has 14 residues. Per germline, CDR1 LNHDA and CDR2 SQIVND (reference sequence). The V end was cut by 5 bases, the J end by 6 bases, with 13 bases between. The CDR3 DNA follows: TGTGCCAGTAGTCCGCTCTGGGAGGATGAAAAACTGTTTTTT. It yields the protein CASSPLWEDEKLFF.

The rearrangement joins TRBV5-1 to TRBJ2-3; D gene unclear. V lost 4 bases to trimming and J lost 3 bases, with 21 bases between them. The CDR3 consists of 17 residues. The germline gives CDR1 SGHRS, CDR2 YFSETQ. The CDR3 bases are TGCGCCAGCAGCCGACCTATGGACGGCCTCGTGACAGATACGCAGTATTTT. As protein: CASSRPMDGLVTDTQYF. Variable domain in full (rest from reference TRBV5-1 and TRBJ2-3): KAGVTQTPRYLIKTRGQQVTLSCSPISGHRSVSWYQQTPGQGLQFLFEYFSETQRNKGNFPGRFSGRQFSNSRSEMNVSTLELGDSALYLCASSRPMDGLVTDTQYFGPGTRLTVL.

A word on this clone: Other DNA sequences from this sample encode an identical CDR3 as well. V and J are TRBV27 and TRBJ1-1; perhaps TRBD1 as D (5 bases). The ends were cut back, 5 bases at V and 1 base at J, with 8 bases in the middle. Germline CDR1 and CDR2: MNHEY and SMNVEV (reference sequence). This CDR3 has 13 amino acids. The CDR3 region is CASSIGANTEAFF. The CDR3 bases are TGTGCCAGCAGTATCGGGGCGAACACTGAAGCTTTCTTT.

The rearrangement joins TRBV5-1 to TRBJ2-7, with 9 bases matching TRBD2. V trimming: 4 bases; J trimming: 3 bases; junction bases outside the gene matches: 5. The germline CDR1 and CDR2 sequences are SGHRS and YFSETQ. The CDR3 is made up of 14 amino acids. The CDR3, as DNA: TGCGCCAGCAGCCTGACTAGCGGTTACTACGAGCAGTACTTC. Translated: CASSLTSGYYEQYF.

The CDR3 DNA sequence: TGTGCCAGCGGACTAGTCGGCAATGAGCAGTTCTTC. Amino acid sequence: CASGLVGNEQFF. The genes are TRBV2 and TRBJ2-1, with 7 bases identical to TRBD2. Germline loops: CDR1 SNHLY, CDR2 FYNNEI. The J segment lost 6 bases and the V segment lost 8 bases, leaving 4 bases of the junction unmatched. This CDR3 has 12 amino acids.

The chain recombines TRBV5-1 with TRBJ2-7, with 13 positions matching TRBD2. Germline V CDR1 and CDR2: SGHRS, YFSETQ. The CDR3 extends over 17 amino acids. The ends lost 1 base at V and 2 bases at J; junction bases unmatched: 6. This CDR3 reads CASSLSSGLAGAYEQYF. Written as DNA, the CDR3 is TGCGCCAGCAGCTTGTCGTCCGGACTAGCGGGGGCCTACGAGCAGTACTTC.

The gene calls are TRBV10-1 and TRBJ2-7; tentatively, D is TRBD2 (6 bases). Trimming cost V 2 bases and J 1 base, with 12 bases left between them. Per the germline V gene, CDR1 is WNHNN and CDR2 is SYGVQD (reference sequence). CDR3 length equals 15 residues. The CDR3: CASSEDLGTSYEQYF. The CDR3 DNA reads TGCGCCAGCAGTGAGGATTTAGGGACTTCCTACGAGCAGTACTTC.

The chain couples TRBV27 to TRBJ1-1, with D unclear. CDR3 length: 14 residues. The V end lost 2 bases, the J end lost 1 base, and 8 bases lay between the germline ends. Germline V gives CDR1 MNHEY, CDR2 SMNVEV (reference sequence). Here the CDR3 reads CASSLLGRNTEAFF. The CDR3 nucleotides are TGTGCCAGCAGTTTACTTGGGAGGAACACTGAAGCTTTCTTT.

The chain uses TRBV19 and TRBJ1-1, with TRBD1 identical over 9 bases. The CDR3 runs to 16 residues. J was trimmed by 0 bases and V by 6 bases; bases with no gene match: 8. Germline lookup yields CDR1 LNHDA and CDR2 SQIVND (reference sequence). CDR3 in DNA: TGTGCCAGTAGCCAGGACAGGGGCAGGGTGAACACTGAAGCTTTCTTT. This codes for CASSQDRGRVNTEAFF.

The V gene is TRBV7-8, the J gene TRBJ2-3; unclear D gene. The ends were cut back, 1 base at V and 0 bases at J, with 11 bases in the middle. The germline gives CDR1 SGHVS, CDR2 FQNEAQ. This CDR3 is 16 amino acids long. The DNA of the CDR3 is TGTGCCAGCAGCTTAGATCCTTCATTGAGCACAGATACGCAGTATTTT. Translation: CASSLDPSLSTDTQYF. Supplemented by reference TRBV7-8 and TRBJ2-3, the full variable domain reads GAGVSQSPRYKVAKRGQDVALRCDPISGHVSLFWYQQALGQGPEFLTYFQNEAQLDKSGLPSDRFFAERPEGSVSTLKIQRTQQEDSAVYLCASSLDPSLSTDTQYFGPGTRLTVL.

With regard to this clone: The sample has other DNA sequences that encode this CDR3 too. The genes are TRBV9 and TRBJ2-7; 7 positions agree with TRBD2. CDR1 is SGDLS and CDR2 is YYNGEE in the germline V gene. V was pared by 0 bases and J by 7 bases, with 7 bases of the junction left unmatched. The CDR3 totals 14 residues. CDR3 nucleotide sequence: TGTGCCAGCAGCGTAGGGGCGGGAGTCAGTGAGCAGTACTTC. Protein sequence: CASSVGAGVSEQYF. The full variable domain, its missing parts supplied by reference TRBV9 and TRBJ2-7, is DSGVTQTPKHLITATGQRVTLRCSPRSGDLSVYWYQQSLDQGLQFLIQYYNGEERAKGNILERFSAQQFPDLHSELNLSSLELGDSALYFCASSVGAGVSEQYFGPGTRLTVT.

J is TRBJ1-2 and V is TRBV29-1; D is uncertain. V lost 3 bases and J 4 bases, leaving 15 bases between the germline ends. The CDR3 runs 14 residues. Per germline, CDR1 SQVTM and CDR2 ANQGSEA. Here the CDR3 reads CSVDPPEFPYGYTF. Here the CDR3 DNA reads TGCAGCGTTGACCCCCCAGAGTTTCCCTATGGCTACACCTTC.

The rearrangement links TRBV5-1 to TRBJ1-1; the match to TRBD1 covers 11 bases. Germline CDR1 is SGHRS and CDR2 is YFSETQ. Trimming at V came to 0 bases and at J to 8 bases, leaving 9 bases not matched to a gene. The CDR3 has 16 residues. CDR3 bases: TGCGCCAGCAGCTTGGGCCCCGGGACAGGGGGTAAAGAAGCTTTCTTT. This gives the protein CASSLGPGTGGKEAFF.

Of note for this clone: In the same sample, other DNA sequences code for this CDR3. The chain employs TRBV6-5 and TRBJ2-7, with D uncertain. Germline CDR1 and CDR2: MNHEY and SVGAGI. The CDR3 consists of 13 residues. V was shortened by 2 bases and J by 4 bases, with 9 bases between the two germline ends. The CDR3 here is CASSYGHSYEQYF. CDR3 sequence (DNA): TGTGCCAGCAGTTACGGTCACTCTTACGAGCAGTACTTC.

The chain joins TRBV6-1 to TRBJ1-1, with D unresolved. This CDR3 region has 15 residues. Trimming shortened V by 1 base and J by 4 bases, and 13 bases separated the two germline ends. Germline-derived CDR1 and CDR2 are MNHNS and SASEGT. CDR3 nucleotide sequence: TGTGCCAGCAGTGAAGTGGCATGGGGAGGCACTGAAGCTTTCTTT. Residues: CASSEVAWGGTEAFF.

Worth noting for this clone: Other DNA variants within this sample encode the same CDR3. The chain uses TRBV28 and TRBJ2-1, with 13 bases identical to TRBD2. V shed 6 bases and J 4 bases; nucleotides not matched to a gene: 3. Per germline, CDR1 MDHEN and CDR2 SYDVKM. This CDR3 has 15 amino acids. For the CDR3, the DNA is TGTGCCAGCAGCCTGACTAGCGGGGGGTACAATGAGCAGTTCTTC. Residues: CASSLTSGGYNEQFF.

This chain links TRBV25-1 with TRBJ2-1; 8 bases match TRBD2. Trimming took 10 bases from V and 12 from J; bases not matched to a gene: 5. CDR1 MGHDK and CDR2 SYGVNS come from the germline V gene. This CDR3 spans 10 amino acids. CDR3 in amino acids: CATMGLGQFF. Written as DNA, the CDR3 is TGTGCCACCATGGGACTAGGGCAGTTCTTC.

J is TRBJ2-7 and V is TRBV27; 9 bases fit TRBD2. CDR1 is MNHEY and CDR2 is SMNVEV in the germline V gene (reference sequence). Trimming at V came to 7 bases and at J to 7 bases, leaving 8 bases not matched to a gene. The CDR3 is made up of 13 amino acids. CDR3 nucleotide sequence: TGTGCCAGCACGACTAGCGGCGGTCCGGAGCAGTACTTC. Encoded protein: CASTTSGGPEQYF.